Reported below is one T cell receptor beta chain. The sample comes from a study of blood T cell repertoires in COVID-19. Study information: Researchers got acute and convalescent COVID-19 samples from the United States, Italy and Spain. The analysed material was cDNA or gDNA that came from T cells, B-cell-depleted T cells, or PBMCs.

Under the authors' procedure: Reference gene primer amplification gave estimated nucleated cell counts. Here immunoSEQ multiplex PCR was the method, and the copy in TCRdb shows in-frame clones only, minus some. The V and J calls and the clone size are those of that table, but D and trimming were determined from the DNA. The table has just under 150,000 clones, roughly 87% seen once; the top ten hold nearly 0.95%. This CDR3 spans 11 amino acids. Trimming took off 1 base at V and 7 bases at J, with 8 bases between the two ends. Germline V gives CDR1 DFQATT, CDR2 SNEGSKA (reference sequence). Sequencing was carried out using peripheral blood. The TCR sequence derives from a woman in her fifties or sixties with acute or convalescent COVID-19. V and J are TRBV20-1 and TRBJ2-7, with unresolved D. CDR3 coding DNA: TGCAGTGCTAGAGCCCCGACAGAGCAGTACTTC. Translating it yields CSARAPTEQYF.